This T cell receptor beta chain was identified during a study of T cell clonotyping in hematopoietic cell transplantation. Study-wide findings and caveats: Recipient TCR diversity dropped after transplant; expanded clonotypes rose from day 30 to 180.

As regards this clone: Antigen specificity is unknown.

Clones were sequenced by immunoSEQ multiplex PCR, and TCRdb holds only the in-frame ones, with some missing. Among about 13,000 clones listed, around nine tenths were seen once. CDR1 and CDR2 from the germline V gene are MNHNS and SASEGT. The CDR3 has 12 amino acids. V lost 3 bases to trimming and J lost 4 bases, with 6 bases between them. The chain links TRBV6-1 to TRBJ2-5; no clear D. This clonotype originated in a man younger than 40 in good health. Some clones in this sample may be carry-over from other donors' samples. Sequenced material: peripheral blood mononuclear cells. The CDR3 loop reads CASSDKGETQYF. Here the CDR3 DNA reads TGTGCCAGCAGTGATAAGGGAGAGACCCAGTACTTC.